A selection of T cell receptor beta chains follows, all from one sample in a study of T cell changes during pregnancy in multiple sclerosis. Profiled with immunoSEQ multiplex PCR; TCRdb holds only in-frame clones, not every one. The table records 30,000 to 40,000 clones, 89% of them present only once. The specimen was CD8+ T cells from peripheral blood mononuclear cells, collected in the first trimester of pregnancy. The origin of the receptors is a female donor with multiple sclerosis, enrolled in a pregnancy study. The conserved cysteine and the conserved F or W are not part of the CDR3 here.

v_gene: TRBV11-2
j_gene: TRBJ2-7
CDR3aa: ASSLESRASYEQY

v_gene: TRBV5-6
j_gene: TRBJ1-4
CDR3aa: ASSLAGQGLINEKLF

v_gene: TRBV28
j_gene: TRBJ2-7
CDR3aa: ASSYRTGYYEQY

v_gene: TRBV7-7
j_gene: TRBJ2-1
CDR3aa: ASSETSVNEQF

v_gene: TRBV29-1
j_gene: TRBJ2-5
CDR3aa: SVDSAGQGAWETQY

v_gene: TRBV6-5
j_gene: TRBJ1-2
CDR3aa: ASSYTGGTHGYT

v_gene: TRBV7-2
j_gene: TRBJ2-1
CDR3aa: ASSLRLGPREF

v_gene: TRBV29-1
j_gene: TRBJ2-3
CDR3aa: SVDLREWDDTQY

v_gene: TRBV14
j_gene: TRBJ2-3
CDR3aa: ASSQGSRQTSTDTQY

v_gene: TRBV19
j_gene: TRBJ2-7
CDR3aa: ASSMSRTGYYEQY

v_gene: TRBV2
j_gene: TRBJ2-3
CDR3aa: ASSEEFGTSTDTQY

v_gene: TRBV2
j_gene: TRBJ2-7
CDR3aa: ASSGFETGVEQY

v_gene: TRBV5-4
j_gene: TRBJ2-5
CDR3aa: ASSAGTSDETQY

v_gene: TRBV5-1
j_gene: TRBJ2-1
CDR3aa: ASSYVESETNEQF

v_gene: TRBV4-1
j_gene: TRBJ2-7
CDR3aa: ASTNTEGAYEQY

v_gene: TRBV27
j_gene: TRBJ2-7
CDR3aa: ASSQQGIPDEQY